This T cell receptor beta chain is drawn from a study of response to subunit inactivated influenza vaccine. Regarding the study as a whole: The study's authors posited that every seasonal influenza vaccination enlists few new T cells.

V gave up 3 bases and J gave up 3 bases; unmatched junction bases: 8. The length of the CDR3 is 16 residues. Per the germline V gene, CDR1 is LNHNV and CDR2 is YYDKDF (reference sequence). TCRdb re-analysed the RT-PCR reads in MiXCR, keeping a single row per CDR3 protein. Among under 850,000 distinct CDR3 sequences listed, around a sixth were seen once. This clonotype was counted ten times or more. The antigen is not known. The clonotype comes from a man aged 50 or older who received an inactivated influenza vaccine. V and J are TRBV15 and TRBJ2-3; 8 bases agree with TRBD2. The sample consisted of PBMCs from blood, taken about 5 days after vaccination. The CDR3: CATSRKRGGPTDTQYF. For the CDR3, the DNA is TGTGCCACCAGCAGGAAACGGGGGGGCCCAACAGATACGCAGTATTTT.